The 5 T cell receptor beta chains reported below all come from one sample, sequenced in a study of blood T cell repertoires in COVID-19. Sequencing was performed with immunoSEQ multiplex PCR; in TCRdb, only in-frame clones are kept and a portion is missing. The sample includes around 300,000 clones, approximately 89% seen only once; the top ten take less than 6%. Material for sequencing was PBMCs or T cells enriched from blood (not recorded which). These receptors came from a woman aged 25 to 45 who had recovered from COVID-19.

The chain recombines TRBV5-1 with TRBJ2-2, with D unresolved. Looked up from germline, CDR1 is SGHRS and CDR2 is YFSETQ. This CDR3 contains 13 residues. Trimming took off 6 bases at V and 0 bases at J, with 6 bases between the two ends. The CDR3 coding sequence is TGCGCCAGCAATTATGCGAACACCGGGGAGCTGTTTTTT. Translating gives CASNYANTGELFF.

This chain connects TRBV7-8 to TRBJ1-5; 9 nucleotides align to TRBD1. J gave up 7 bases and V 0 bases, and 7 bases lay outside the gene matches. The CDR3 loop spans 16 amino acids. The V gene's germline CDR1 is SGHVS and CDR2 FQNEAQ. CDR3 in DNA: TGTGCCAGCAGCTTAGCGGGACAGGGCTCCAACCAGCCCCAGCATTTT. Translation: CASSLAGQGSNQPQHF. Filled out from reference TRBV7-8 and TRBJ1-5, the complete variable domain reads GAGVSQSPRYKVAKRGQDVALRCDPISGHVSLFWYQQALGQGPEFLTYFQNEAQLDKSGLPSDRFFAERPEGSVSTLKIQRTQQEDSAVYLCASSLAGQGSNQPQHFGDGTRLSIL.

V and J are TRBV12-3 or TRBV12-4 and TRBJ1-1; 9 nucleotides line up with TRBD1. The CDR3 extends over 12 amino acids. V lost 4 bases to trimming and J lost 7 bases; unmatched junction nucleotides: 1. The CDR3 sequence: CASSWDRDEAFF. Written as DNA, the CDR3 is TGTGCCAGCAGTTGGGACAGGGATGAAGCTTTCTTT.

The chain recombines TRBV7-2 with TRBJ2-1, with 10 bases lining up with TRBD2. The trim removed 3 bases at V and 4 bases at J, leaving 3 bases unmatched. In germline, CDR1 is SGHTA, CDR2 FQGNSA. This CDR3 is built from 15 residues. CDR3 sequence: CASSFLAGVYNEQFF. In nucleotides, the CDR3 is TGTGCCAGCAGCTTTCTAGCGGGGGTTTACAATGAGCAGTTCTTC. The whole variable domain, remainder taken from reference TRBV7-2 and TRBJ2-1, is GAGVSQSPSNKVTEKGKDVELRCDPISGHTALYWYRQSLGQGLEFLIYFQGNSAPDKSGLPSDRFSAERTGGSVSTLTIQRTQQEDSAVYLCASSFLAGVYNEQFFGPGTRLTVL.

V gene TRBV19 combines with J gene TRBJ2-7; TRBD1 might be the D (5 bases). Germline V gene data show CDR1 as LNHDA and CDR2 as SQIVND (reference sequence). Trimming took 4 bases from V and 6 from J, leaving 16 bases between them. The CDR3 length is 14 residues. CDR3: CASSRETVAGEQYF. In DNA form, the CDR3 reads TGTGCCAGTAGTAGAGAGACAGTCGCCGGCGAGCAGTACTTC. Full variable domain (rest looked up from reference TRBV19 and TRBJ2-7): DGGITQSPKYLFRKEGQNVTLSCEQNLNHDAMYWYRQDPGQGLRLIYYSQIVNDFQKGDIAEGYSVSREKKESFPLTVTSAQKNPTAFYLCASSRETVAGEQYFGPGTRLTVT.